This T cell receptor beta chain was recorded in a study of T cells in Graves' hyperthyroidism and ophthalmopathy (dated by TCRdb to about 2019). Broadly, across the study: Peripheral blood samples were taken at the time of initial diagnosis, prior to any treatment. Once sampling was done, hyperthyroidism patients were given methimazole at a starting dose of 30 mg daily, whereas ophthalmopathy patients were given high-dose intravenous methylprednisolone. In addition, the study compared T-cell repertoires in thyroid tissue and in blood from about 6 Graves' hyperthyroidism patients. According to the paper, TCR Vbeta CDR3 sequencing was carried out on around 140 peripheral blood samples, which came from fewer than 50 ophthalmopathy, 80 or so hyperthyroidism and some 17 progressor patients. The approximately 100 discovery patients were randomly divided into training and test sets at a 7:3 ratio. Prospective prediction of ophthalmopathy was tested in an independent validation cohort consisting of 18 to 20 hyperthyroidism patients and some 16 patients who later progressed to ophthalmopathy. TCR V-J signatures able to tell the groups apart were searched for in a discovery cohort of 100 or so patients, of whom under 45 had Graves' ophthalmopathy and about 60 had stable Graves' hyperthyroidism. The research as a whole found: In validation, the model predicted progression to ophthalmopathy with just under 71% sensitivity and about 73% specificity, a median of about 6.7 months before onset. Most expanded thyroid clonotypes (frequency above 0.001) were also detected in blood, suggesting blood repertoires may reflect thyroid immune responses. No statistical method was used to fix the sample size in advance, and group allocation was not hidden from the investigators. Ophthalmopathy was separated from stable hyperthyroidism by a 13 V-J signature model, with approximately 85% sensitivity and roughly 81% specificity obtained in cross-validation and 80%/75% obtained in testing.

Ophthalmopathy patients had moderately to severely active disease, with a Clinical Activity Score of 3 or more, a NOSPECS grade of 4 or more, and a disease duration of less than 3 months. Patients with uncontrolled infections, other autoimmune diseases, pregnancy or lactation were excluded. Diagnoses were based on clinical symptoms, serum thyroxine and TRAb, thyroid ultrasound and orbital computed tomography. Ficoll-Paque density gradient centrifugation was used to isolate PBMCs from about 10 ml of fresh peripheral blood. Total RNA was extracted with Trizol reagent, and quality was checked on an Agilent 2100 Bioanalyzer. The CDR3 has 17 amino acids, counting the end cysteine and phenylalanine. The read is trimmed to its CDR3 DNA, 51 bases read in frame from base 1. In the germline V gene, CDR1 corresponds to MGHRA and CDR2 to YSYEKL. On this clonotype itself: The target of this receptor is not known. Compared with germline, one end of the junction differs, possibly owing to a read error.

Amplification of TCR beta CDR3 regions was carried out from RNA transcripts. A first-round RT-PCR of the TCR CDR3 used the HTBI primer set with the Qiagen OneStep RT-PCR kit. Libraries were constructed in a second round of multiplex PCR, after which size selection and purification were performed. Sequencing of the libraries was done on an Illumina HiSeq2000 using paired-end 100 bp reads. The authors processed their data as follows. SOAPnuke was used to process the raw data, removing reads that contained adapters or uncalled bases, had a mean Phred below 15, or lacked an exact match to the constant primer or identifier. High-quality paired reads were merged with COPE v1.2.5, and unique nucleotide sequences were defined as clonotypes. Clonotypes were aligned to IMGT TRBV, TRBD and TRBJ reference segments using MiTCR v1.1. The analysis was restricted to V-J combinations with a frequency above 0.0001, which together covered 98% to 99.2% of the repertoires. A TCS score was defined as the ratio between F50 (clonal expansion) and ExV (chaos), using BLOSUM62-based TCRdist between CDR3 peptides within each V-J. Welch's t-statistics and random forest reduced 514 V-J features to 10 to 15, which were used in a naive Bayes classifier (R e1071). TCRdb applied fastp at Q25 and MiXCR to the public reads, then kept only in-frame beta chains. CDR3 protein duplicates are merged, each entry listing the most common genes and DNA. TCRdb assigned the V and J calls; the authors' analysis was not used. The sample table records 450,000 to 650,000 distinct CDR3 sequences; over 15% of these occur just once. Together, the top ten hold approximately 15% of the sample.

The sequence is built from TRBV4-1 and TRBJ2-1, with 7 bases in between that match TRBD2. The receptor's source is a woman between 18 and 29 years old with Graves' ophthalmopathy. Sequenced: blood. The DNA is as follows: TGCGCCAGCAACCAAGCGAATTTGGGCGGGGGTGGAAATGAGCAGTTCTTC. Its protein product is CASNQANLGGGGNEQFF.